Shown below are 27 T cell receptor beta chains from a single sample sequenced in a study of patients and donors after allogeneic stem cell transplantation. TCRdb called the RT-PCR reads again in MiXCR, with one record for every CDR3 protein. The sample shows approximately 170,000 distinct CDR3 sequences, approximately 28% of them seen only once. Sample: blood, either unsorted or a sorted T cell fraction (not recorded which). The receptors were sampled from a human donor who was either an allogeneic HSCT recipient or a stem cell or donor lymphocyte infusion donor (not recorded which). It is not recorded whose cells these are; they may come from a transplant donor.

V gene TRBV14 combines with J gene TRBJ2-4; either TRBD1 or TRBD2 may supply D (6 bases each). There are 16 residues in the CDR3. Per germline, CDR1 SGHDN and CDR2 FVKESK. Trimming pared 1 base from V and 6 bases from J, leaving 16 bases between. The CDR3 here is CASSQVAGKGGNIQYF. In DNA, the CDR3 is TGTGCCAGCAGCCAAGTCGCAGGGAAGGGGGGAAACATTCAGTACTTC.

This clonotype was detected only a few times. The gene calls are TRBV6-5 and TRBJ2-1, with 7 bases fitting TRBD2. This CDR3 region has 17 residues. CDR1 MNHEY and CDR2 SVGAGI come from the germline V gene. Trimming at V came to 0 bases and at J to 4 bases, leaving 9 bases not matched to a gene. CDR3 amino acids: CASSYSLGGAGYNEQFF. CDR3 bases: TGTGCCAGCAGTTACTCTCTCGGGGGAGCGGGGTACAATGAGCAGTTCTTC.

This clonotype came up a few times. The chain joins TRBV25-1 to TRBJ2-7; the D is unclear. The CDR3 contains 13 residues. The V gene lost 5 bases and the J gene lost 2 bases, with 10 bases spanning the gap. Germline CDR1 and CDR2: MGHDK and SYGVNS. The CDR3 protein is CASSLWGTYEQYF. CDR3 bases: TGTGCCAGCAGTCTTTGGGGTACCTACGAGCAGTACTTC.

Here the CDR3 reads CASSGIQGAPYNEQFF. CDR3 DNA: TGTGCCAGCAGCGGGATACAGGGGGCGCCCTACAATGAGCAGTTCTTC. The genes are TRBV9 and TRBJ2-1; 9 nucleotides match TRBD1. V dropped 3 bases and J dropped 2; count of bases not matched to a gene: 6. The germline V gene encodes CDR1 SGDLS and CDR2 YYNGEE. This CDR3 has 16 amino acids.

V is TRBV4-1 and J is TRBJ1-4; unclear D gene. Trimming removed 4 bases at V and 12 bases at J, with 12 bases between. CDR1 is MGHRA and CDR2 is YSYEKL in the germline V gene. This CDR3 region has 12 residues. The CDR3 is CASSPQGQELFF. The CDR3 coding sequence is TGCGCCAGCAGCCCTCAAGGGCAGGAACTGTTTTTT.

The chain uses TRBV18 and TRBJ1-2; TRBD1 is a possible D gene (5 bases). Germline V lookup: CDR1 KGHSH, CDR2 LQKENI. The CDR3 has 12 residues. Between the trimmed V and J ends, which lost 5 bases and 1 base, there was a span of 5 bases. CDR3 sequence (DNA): TGTGCCAGCTCAGGGGGTAACTATGGCTACACCTTC. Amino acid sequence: CASSGGNYGYTF.

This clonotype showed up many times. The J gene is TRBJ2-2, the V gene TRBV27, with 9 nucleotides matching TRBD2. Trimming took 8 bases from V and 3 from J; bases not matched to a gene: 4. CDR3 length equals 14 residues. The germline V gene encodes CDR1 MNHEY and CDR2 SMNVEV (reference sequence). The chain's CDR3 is CASSSGAYTGELFF. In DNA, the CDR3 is TGTGCCAGCTCTAGCGGGGCTTACACCGGGGAGCTGTTTTTT.

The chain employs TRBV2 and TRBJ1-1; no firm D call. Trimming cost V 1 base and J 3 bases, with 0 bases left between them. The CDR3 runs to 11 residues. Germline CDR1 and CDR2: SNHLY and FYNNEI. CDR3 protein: CASSEDTEAFF. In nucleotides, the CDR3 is TGTGCCAGCAGTGAAGACACTGAAGCTTTCTTT.

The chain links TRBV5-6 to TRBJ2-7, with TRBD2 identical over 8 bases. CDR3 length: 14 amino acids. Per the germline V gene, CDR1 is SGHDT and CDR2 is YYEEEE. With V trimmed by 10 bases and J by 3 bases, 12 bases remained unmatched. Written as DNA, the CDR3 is TGTGCCGGATCCGCCGGGACTAGAAACTACGAGCAGTACTTC. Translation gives CAGSAGTRNYEQYF.

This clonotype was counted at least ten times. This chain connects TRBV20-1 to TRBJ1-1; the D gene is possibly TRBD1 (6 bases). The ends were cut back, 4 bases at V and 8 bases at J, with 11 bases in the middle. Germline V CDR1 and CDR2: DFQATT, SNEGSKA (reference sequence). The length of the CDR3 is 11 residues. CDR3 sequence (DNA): TGCAGTGCTAACGCGGGGGCCGAAGCTTTCTTT. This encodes CSANAGAEAFF.

CDR3 nucleotides: TGTGCCAGTAGTATCTCTGATAGCGGGGGCCCGTGGGAGCAGTACTTC. Its protein product is CASSISDSGGPWEQYF. The V gene is TRBV19, the J gene TRBJ2-7; TRBD2 matches at 9 bases. This CDR3 comprises 16 residues. With V trimmed by 3 bases and J by 7 bases, 13 bases remained unmatched. Germline CDR1 is LNHDA and CDR2 is SQIVND (reference sequence).

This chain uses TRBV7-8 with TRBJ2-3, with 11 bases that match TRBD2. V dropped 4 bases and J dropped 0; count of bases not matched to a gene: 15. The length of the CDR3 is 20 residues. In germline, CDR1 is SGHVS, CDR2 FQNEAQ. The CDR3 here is CASSSFYGRWTSGSTDTQYF. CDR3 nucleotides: TGTGCCAGCAGCTCCTTTTACGGTAGATGGACTAGCGGGAGCACAGATACGCAGTATTTT.

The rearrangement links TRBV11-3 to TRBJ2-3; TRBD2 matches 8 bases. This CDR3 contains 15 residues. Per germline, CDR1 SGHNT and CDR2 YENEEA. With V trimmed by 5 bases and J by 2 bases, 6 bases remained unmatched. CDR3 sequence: CASSRASGYTDTQYF. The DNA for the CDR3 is TGTGCCAGCAGCCGGGCTAGCGGGTACACAGATACGCAGTATTTT.

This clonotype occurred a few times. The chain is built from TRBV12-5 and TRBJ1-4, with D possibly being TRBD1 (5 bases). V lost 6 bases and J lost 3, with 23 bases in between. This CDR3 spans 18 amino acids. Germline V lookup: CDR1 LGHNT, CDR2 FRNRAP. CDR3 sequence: CASGLRGRGLHSNEKLFF. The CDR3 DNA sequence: TGTGCTAGTGGCTTAAGGGGAAGGGGACTGCATTCTAATGAAAAACTGTTTTTT. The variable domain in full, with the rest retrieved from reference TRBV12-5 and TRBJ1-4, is DARVTQTPRHKVTEMGQEVTMRCQPILGHNTVFWYRQTMMQGLELLAYFRNRAPLDDSGMPKDRFSAEMPDATLATLKIQPSEPRDSAVYFCASGLRGRGLHSNEKLFFGSGTQLSVL.

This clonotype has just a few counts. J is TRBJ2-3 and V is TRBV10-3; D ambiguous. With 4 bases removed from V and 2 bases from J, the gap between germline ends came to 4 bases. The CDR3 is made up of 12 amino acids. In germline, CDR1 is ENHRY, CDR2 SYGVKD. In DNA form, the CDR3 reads TGTGCCATCAGTGGGGCCACAGATACGCAGTATTTT. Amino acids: CAISGATDTQYF.

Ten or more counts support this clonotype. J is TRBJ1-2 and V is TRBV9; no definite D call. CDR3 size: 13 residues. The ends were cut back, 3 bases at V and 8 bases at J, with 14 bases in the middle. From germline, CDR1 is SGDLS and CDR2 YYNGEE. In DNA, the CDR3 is TGTGCCAGCAGCGCACATTCGAGCTCGGGCTACACCTTC. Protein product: CASSAHSSSGYTF.

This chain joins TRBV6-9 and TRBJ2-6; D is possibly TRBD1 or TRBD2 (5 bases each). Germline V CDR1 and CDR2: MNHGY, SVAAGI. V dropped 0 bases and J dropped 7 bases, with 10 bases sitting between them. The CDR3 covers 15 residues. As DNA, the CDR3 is TGTGCCAGCAGTTATTCCTGGGACCACGCCAACGTCCTGACTTTC. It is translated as CASSYSWDHANVLTF.

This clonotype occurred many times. In nucleotides, the CDR3 is TGTGCCAGCAGTTTCAACTATCCTCTAGGGTACGAGCAGTACTTC. Amino acids: CASSFNYPLGYEQYF. The chain joins TRBV12-3 or TRBV12-4 to TRBJ2-7; no reliable D call. The CDR3 is 15 residues long. V dropped 3 bases and J dropped 4 bases, with 16 bases sitting between them.

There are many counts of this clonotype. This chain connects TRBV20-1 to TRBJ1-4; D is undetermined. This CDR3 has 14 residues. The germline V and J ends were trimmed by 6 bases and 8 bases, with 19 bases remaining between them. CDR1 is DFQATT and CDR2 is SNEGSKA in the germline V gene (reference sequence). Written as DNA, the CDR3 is TGCAGTGCCCCTCAGGCGGGGAACGACGAAAAACTGTTTTTT. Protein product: CSAPQAGNDEKLFF.

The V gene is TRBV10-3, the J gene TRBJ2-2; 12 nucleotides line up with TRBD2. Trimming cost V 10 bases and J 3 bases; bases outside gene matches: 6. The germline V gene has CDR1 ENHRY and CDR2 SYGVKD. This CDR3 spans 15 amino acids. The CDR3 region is CATSTSGSHTGELFF. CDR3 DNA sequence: TGTGCCACCTCGACTAGCGGGAGTCACACCGGGGAGCTGTTTTTT.

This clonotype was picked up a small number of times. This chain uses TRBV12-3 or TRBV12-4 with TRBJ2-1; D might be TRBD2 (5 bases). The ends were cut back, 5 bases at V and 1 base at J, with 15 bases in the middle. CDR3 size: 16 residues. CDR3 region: CASSPTISASYNEQFF. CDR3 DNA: TGTGCCAGCAGTCCCACGATTAGCGCTTCCTACAATGAGCAGTTCTTC.

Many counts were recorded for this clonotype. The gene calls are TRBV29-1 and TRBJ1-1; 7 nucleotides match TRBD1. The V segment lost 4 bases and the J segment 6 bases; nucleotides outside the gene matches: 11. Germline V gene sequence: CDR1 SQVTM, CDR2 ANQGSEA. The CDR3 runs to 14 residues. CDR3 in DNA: TGCAGCGTTGTGGCAGGGGGGCCCCCCGCTGAAGCTTTCTTT. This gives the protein CSVVAGGPPAEAFF.

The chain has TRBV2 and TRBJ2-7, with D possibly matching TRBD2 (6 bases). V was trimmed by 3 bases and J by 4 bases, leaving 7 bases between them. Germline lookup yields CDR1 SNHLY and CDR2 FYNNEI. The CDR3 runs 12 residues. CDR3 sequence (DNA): TGTGCCAGCAGTGAGGGACTTTACGAGCAGTACTTC. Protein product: CASSEGLYEQYF.

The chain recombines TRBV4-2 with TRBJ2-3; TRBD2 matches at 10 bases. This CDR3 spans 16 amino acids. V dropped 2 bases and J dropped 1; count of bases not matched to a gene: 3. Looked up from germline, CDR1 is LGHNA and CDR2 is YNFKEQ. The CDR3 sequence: CASSQKGTSGTDTQYF. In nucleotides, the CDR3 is TGTGCCAGCAGCCAAAAGGGGACTAGCGGCACAGATACGCAGTATTTT.

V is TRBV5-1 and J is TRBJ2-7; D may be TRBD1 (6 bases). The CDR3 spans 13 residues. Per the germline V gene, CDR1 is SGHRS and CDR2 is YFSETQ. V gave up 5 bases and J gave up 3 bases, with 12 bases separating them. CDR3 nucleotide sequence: TGCGCCAGCAGGTTCGCCAGGGGCTACGAGCAGTACTTC. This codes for CASRFARGYEQYF.

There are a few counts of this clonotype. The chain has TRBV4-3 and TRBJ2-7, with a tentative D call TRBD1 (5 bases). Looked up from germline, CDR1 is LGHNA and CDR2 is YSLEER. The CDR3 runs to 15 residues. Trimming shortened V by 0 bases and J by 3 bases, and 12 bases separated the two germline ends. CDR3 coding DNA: TGCGCCAGCAGCCAAGACGGTAGGCAGGGCTACGAGCAGTACTTC. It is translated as CASSQDGRQGYEQYF.

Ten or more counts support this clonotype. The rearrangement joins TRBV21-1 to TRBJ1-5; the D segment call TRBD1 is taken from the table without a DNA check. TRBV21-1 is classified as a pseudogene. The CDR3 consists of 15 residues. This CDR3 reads CASDTQGRHNQPQHF. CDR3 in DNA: TGTGCCAGTGATACCCAGGGGCGACACAATCAGCCCCAGCATTTT.